This T cell receptor beta chain came from a study of shared clonotypes between healthy human individuals (dated by TCRdb to about 2020). Regarding the complete study: A couple of women and a few men aged 18 to 49 years were included in the cohort. For each donor, CD4 naive and CD4 memory were each run on three plates, CD8 naive on two plates, and CD8 memory on one plate. To estimate repertoire size and how much clonotype sharing occurs between individuals, the study deeply sequenced the blood TCR repertoires of 5 or 6 healthy adults. To increase sequencing depth and limit assay-specific biases, TCR repertoire library preparation and sequencing were carried out by different laboratories using diverse techniques. Per donor, leukapheresis produced somewhere between about 0.9 and 10 billion PBMCs.

What the study reported, not specific to this receptor: Roughly 5% of naive CD4, more than 3% of naive CD8, about 2.5% of memory CD4, and more than 0.35% of memory CD8 clonotypes were shared across several donors. Sampling was limited to blood, and TCR repertoires in tissue likely differ from TCR repertoires in blood. Incomplete sequencing was indicated by rarefaction of sorted-subset datasets, despite the large sequencing depth. Larger estimated clonotype richness was generally found for naive subsets than for memory subsets. Pairwise subsampling indicated that sequencing depth was expected to affect the degree of clonotype sharing among donors. Compared with non-shared clonotypes, clonotypes shared by all four sorted-subset donors had higher generation probabilities. The small number of donors limited the genetic and exposure-history diversity represented.

About this clone: Its specific antigen is unknown. Base quality data are lacking; no much larger clone is found one base away.

Healthy HIV-negative adults with no recently reported acute infections or vaccinations were included as donors. All donors were Caucasian adults living in Nashville, Tennessee, USA. CD4+ T cells were enriched through magnetic negative selection, after which naive cells were positively selected on CD45RA and the remaining negative fraction served as the memory subset. Blood was collected by leukapheresis, and PBMCs were isolated by Ficoll-Histopaque density gradient centrifugation and then cryopreserved in liquid nitrogen vapor phase. Purity and quantity of every magnetically sorted T cell population were checked by analytical flow cytometry. Genomic DNA was isolated from each sorted fraction and quantified by UV absorbance on a Nanodrop 2000c. TCR CDR3 regions were amplified from genomic DNA by multiplex PCR using the deep immunoSEQ assay. For each cell subset, the extracted genomic DNA was distributed evenly across all wells of several immunoSEQ 96-well plates, and each plate served as one replicate. For sorted subsets, around 0.2 ug of genomic DNA, equivalent to tens of thousands of T cell genomes, went into each replicate PCR. The purified libraries were quantified using a Qubit 3.0 fluorometer, sized with a Bioanalyzer 2100, and then quantified again using the KAPA Library Quantification kit. Every immunoSEQ 96-well plate was sequenced on a dedicated single-read 150-cycle Illumina NextSeq 550 flow cell. On the study's bioinformatics: Because only junctional sequences without quality scores were contained in the immunoSEQ output, filtering matching that applied to full-length reads could not be performed. To assign V/J genes and CDR3, sequences were annotated using PyIR, a Python wrapper for IgBLAST v1.9, with IMGT germline references. Reads were removed for weak V/J assignments (E-value above 1e-6), missing CDR3, stop codons, out-of-frame junctions, or ambiguous translated residues. V3J clonotypes were defined as sequences sharing an identical inferred V gene, J gene, and CDR3 amino acid sequence. Percentage overlap between repertoires was calculated by dividing the number of shared unique clonotypes by the size of the smaller repertoire. RTK rarefaction, the Chao1 estimator, and Recon v2.1 estimates of unobserved clonotypes were used to assess repertoire richness. For all TCRbeta clonotypes obtained by the gDNA method from a handful of donors, generation probabilities were computed with OLGA. TCRdb re-hosts the immuneACCESS table, in-frame sequences only. Its copies lack some clones; in the studies checked, an unresolved V gene accounts for under half of them, and the cause for the rest is not known. Clonal size and the V and J genes are those of that table, whereas D and trimming came from the DNA. The sample table shows around 1.5 million clones, and 98% are seen once. About 0.4% of the sample is held by the ten biggest clonotypes.

Relative to germline, V is 2 bases shorter and J is 10 bases shorter, with 15 bases between their ends. The CDR3, from cysteine to phenylalanine, totals 13 residues. The retained sequence is limited to the CDR3, 39 bases, with the frame set at the first base. The germline V gene specifies SGHDT as CDR1 and YYEEEE as CDR2. Specimen: naive CD4+ T cells sorted from blood. The cell subset or site label corresponds to: CD45RA+ positively selected. This clonotype was obtained from a man aged 25-40 years in good health. The chain is assembled from TRBV5-6 and TRBJ1-1; the D gene is perhaps TRBD1, from 5 matching bases. This receptor carries the CDR3 CASSLTSLRGAFF. The nucleotides are TGTGCCAGCAGCTTAACCAGTCTGAGGGGAGCTTTCTTT.